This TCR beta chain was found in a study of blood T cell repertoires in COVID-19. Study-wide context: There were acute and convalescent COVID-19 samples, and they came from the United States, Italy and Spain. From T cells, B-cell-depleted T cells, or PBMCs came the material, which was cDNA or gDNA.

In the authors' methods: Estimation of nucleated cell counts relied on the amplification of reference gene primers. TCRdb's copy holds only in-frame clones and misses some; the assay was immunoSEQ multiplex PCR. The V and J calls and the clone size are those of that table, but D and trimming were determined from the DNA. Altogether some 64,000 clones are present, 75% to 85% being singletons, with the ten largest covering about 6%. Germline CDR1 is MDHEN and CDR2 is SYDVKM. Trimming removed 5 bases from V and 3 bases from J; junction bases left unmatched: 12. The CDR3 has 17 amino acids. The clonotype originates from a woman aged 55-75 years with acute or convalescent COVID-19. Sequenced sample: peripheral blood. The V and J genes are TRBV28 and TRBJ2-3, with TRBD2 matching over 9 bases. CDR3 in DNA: TGTGCCAGCAGTGCTGGTAGCGGGGGCCCCCTTACAGATACGCAGTATTTT. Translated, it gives CASSAGSGGPLTDTQYF.